These 26 T cell receptor beta chains were all obtained from the same sample, sequenced in a study of blood T cell repertoires in COVID-19. The protocol was immunoSEQ multiplex PCR, while the TCRdb copy is restricted to in-frame clones and leaves out a portion. The sample yields 88,000 or so clones, about 85% seen once. What was sequenced was peripheral blood. These receptors all stem from a man between 60 and 75 years old with acute or convalescent COVID-19.

This clone was seen just once. This rearrangement joins TRBV29-1 to TRBJ2-7; 9 positions agree with TRBD2. This CDR3 is 14 amino acids long. With 4 bases clipped from V and 2 bases from J, the junction kept 6 bases outside the gene matches. Germline lookup yields CDR1 SQVTM and CDR2 ANQGSEA. CDR3 sequence (DNA): TGCAGCGTTGCTGGCGGGAGGGACACCTACGAGCAGTACTTC. Protein: CSVAGGRDTYEQYF.

The CDR3 region is CASSPRTDRTDTQYF. For the CDR3, the DNA is TGTGCCAGCAGTCCCCGGACAGACCGAACAGATACGCAGTATTTT. The chain couples TRBV28 to TRBJ2-3, with D possibly TRBD1 on 6 matching bases. Per germline, CDR1 MDHEN and CDR2 SYDVKM. With 5 bases removed from V and 3 bases from J, the gap between germline ends came to 15 bases. The CDR3 contains 15 residues.

The chain combines TRBV19 with TRBJ2-1; the match to TRBD2 covers 11 bases. The CDR3 is made up of 18 amino acids. With V trimmed by 8 bases and J by 1 base, 13 bases remained unmatched. Germline loops: CDR1 LNHDA, CDR2 SQIVND (reference sequence). For the CDR3, the DNA is TGTGCCAGTGGAAAACTAGCGGGAGTCTCGAGGTCCTACAATGAGCAGTTCTTC. Translation: CASGKLAGVSRSYNEQFF.

This chain uses TRBV30 with TRBJ1-5; possibly TRBD1 for D (5 bases). The ends were cut back, 2 bases at V and 5 bases at J, with 13 bases in the middle. CDR1 is GTSNPN, CDR2 SVGIG, per germline (reference sequence). This CDR3 has 14 residues. The CDR3 reads CAWSSGGEDQPQHF. CDR3 in DNA: TGTGCCTGGAGTTCGGGGGGTGAGGATCAGCCCCAGCATTTT.

J is TRBJ1-2 and V is TRBV4-3; D gene uncertain. The V and J ends lost 1 base and 4 bases respectively, with 10 bases between them. There are 14 residues in the CDR3. Germline loops: CDR1 LGHNA, CDR2 YSLEER. The CDR3 spells CASSQVREPYGYTF. DNA for the CDR3: TGCGCCAGCAGCCAAGTTAGAGAGCCCTATGGCTACACCTTC.

The genes are TRBV4-1 and TRBJ2-1; the D gene is possibly TRBD2 (5 bases). V shed 0 bases and J shed 0 bases, with 12 bases lying between them. The CDR3 covers 17 residues. Germline-derived CDR1 and CDR2 are MGHRA and YSYEKL. The CDR3 DNA reads as TGCGCCAGCAGCCAAGACCAACTAGAGGGCTCCTACAATGAGCAGTTCTTC. Translated, it gives CASSQDQLEGSYNEQFF.

This clone was observed many times. The chain has TRBV3-1 (or the pseudogene TRBV3-2) and TRBJ2-3; the D is unclear. Per germline, CDR1 LGHDT and CDR2 YNNKEL (reference sequence). Deletions cut 4 bases from V and 3 bases from J, with 2 bases between. The CDR3 length is 11 residues. CDR3 loop: CASSLTDTQYF. For the CDR3, the DNA is TGTGCCAGCAGCCTAACAGATACGCAGTATTTT.

This clone is a singleton in its sample. The rearrangement joins TRBV5-1 to TRBJ1-3, with 7 bases matching TRBD1. The V segment lost 0 bases and the J segment 1 base; nucleotides outside the gene matches: 4. In germline, CDR1 is SGHRS, CDR2 YFSETQ. The CDR3 has 16 amino acids. CDR3 nucleotides: TGCGCCAGCAGCTTGGAGCCAGGGGGTTCTGGAAACACCATATATTTT. As protein: CASSLEPGGSGNTIYF.

V usage is TRBV21-1 and J usage is TRBJ2-7; TRBD1, the table's D call, was not compared with the DNA. TRBV21-1 is a listed pseudogene. The CDR3 runs to 13 residues. The CDR3 is CASGTGGSYEQYF. The CDR3 DNA reads TGTGCCAGCGGGACAGGGGGCTCCTACGAGCAGTACTTC.

This clone showed up just a few times. The genes are TRBV14 and TRBJ1-3; 8 nucleotides match TRBD1. V trimming: 2 bases; J trimming: 1 base; junction bases outside the gene matches: 1. Germline CDR1 reads SGHDN; CDR2 reads FVKESK. The CDR3 is made up of 15 amino acids. CDR3 region: CASSQRTGSGNTIYF. In DNA form, the CDR3 reads TGTGCCAGCAGCCAAAGGACAGGGTCTGGAAACACCATATATTTT.

The chain uses TRBV5-4 and TRBJ2-6, with D possibly TRBD2 on 5 matching bases. Germline V gene sequence: CDR1 SGHNT, CDR2 YYREEE (reference sequence). The CDR3 loop spans 16 amino acids. Trimming shortened V by 0 bases and J by 2 bases, and 9 bases separated the two germline ends. This CDR3 reads CASSLDPGTGANVLTF. In DNA form, the CDR3 reads TGTGCCAGCAGCTTGGATCCGGGGACTGGGGCCAACGTCCTGACTTTC.

The chain is built from TRBV6-5 and TRBJ1-4; D is unclear. In germline, CDR1 is MNHEY, CDR2 SVGAGI. V was pared by 6 bases and J by 7 bases, with 6 bases between. The CDR3 covers 11 residues. The chain's CDR3 is CASRRVEKLFF. In DNA, the CDR3 is TGTGCCAGCAGGAGAGTTGAAAAACTGTTTTTT.

This chain connects TRBV7-9 to TRBJ2-7; TRBD1 is a possible D gene (5 bases). Deletions cut 2 bases from V and 0 bases from J, with 11 bases between. Per germline, CDR1 SEHNR and CDR2 FQNEAQ (reference sequence). CDR3 length: 15 residues. CDR3 sequence (DNA): TGTGCCAGCAGCTTAAACGCGACAGTCTCCTACGAGCAGTACTTC. As protein: CASSLNATVSYEQYF.

J is TRBJ2-2 and V is TRBV29-1; TRBD1 might be the D (6 bases). The CDR3 is made up of 12 amino acids. The V gene's germline CDR1 is SQVTM and CDR2 ANQGSEA. V was pared by 5 bases and J by 7 bases, with 11 bases between. CDR3 loop: CSVSYRVGELFF. The CDR3 nucleotides read TGCAGCGTTTCCTACAGGGTCGGGGAGCTGTTTTTT.

This rearrangement joins TRBV19 to TRBJ2-5, with D uncertain. The germline V gene has CDR1 LNHDA and CDR2 SQIVND (reference sequence). The V and J ends lost 5 bases and 5 bases respectively, with 12 bases between them. The CDR3 has 13 residues. The CDR3 DNA is TGTGCCAGTAGTTTGGCGGCCTTGGAGACCCAGTACTTC. Protein sequence: CASSLAALETQYF. Full variable domain (rest looked up from reference TRBV19 and TRBJ2-5): DGGITQSPKYLFRKEGQNVTLSCEQNLNHDAMYWYRQDPGQGLRLIYYSQIVNDFQKGDIAEGYSVSREKKESFPLTVTSAQKNPTAFYLCASSLAALETQYFGPGTRLLVL.

The V call is TRBV5-1, the J call TRBJ2-3; D might be TRBD1 (6 bases). This CDR3 spans 13 amino acids. Germline values: CDR1 SGHRS, CDR2 YFSETQ. V was cut by 0 bases and J by 4 bases, with 6 bases left in between. The CDR3 region is CASSLGGPDTQYF. The CDR3 region has the DNA TGCGCCAGCAGCTTGGGGGGGCCAGATACGCAGTATTTT.

This clone was observed a few times. The rearrangement joins TRBV5-1 to TRBJ1-6; no clear D. CDR3 size: 14 residues. CDR1 is SGHRS, CDR2 YFSETQ, per germline. The V gene lost 0 bases and the J gene lost 9 bases, with 10 bases spanning the gap. Here the CDR3 DNA reads TGCGCCAGCAGCTTGGACAACGGAGGTTCACCCCTCCACTTT. The encoded protein is CASSLDNGGSPLHF.

As to this clone: Other DNA variants within this sample encode the same CDR3. The chain combines TRBV10-3 with TRBJ2-5; D is perhaps TRBD1 (6 bases). Per germline, CDR1 ENHRY and CDR2 SYGVKD. This CDR3 is 14 amino acids long. V lost 0 bases and J 4 bases, leaving 9 bases between the germline ends. DNA for the CDR3: TGTGCCATCAGTGAGTCGACAGGTCGAGAGACCCAGTACTTC. The encoded protein is CAISESTGRETQYF.

This rearrangement joins TRBV11-2 to TRBJ2-7; 8 bases line up with TRBD2. The ends lost 4 bases at V and 5 bases at J; junction bases unmatched: 10. Per germline, CDR1 SGHAT and CDR2 FQNNGV. This CDR3 contains 15 residues. This CDR3 is CASSSEAGAVHEQYF. As DNA, the CDR3 is TGTGCCAGCAGCTCCGAAGCGGGAGCCGTCCACGAGCAGTACTTC.

The sample holds one count of this clone. V usage is TRBV6-5 and J usage is TRBJ1-2, with TRBD1 identical over 7 bases. Trimming took 7 bases from V and 8 from J; bases not matched to a gene: 7. The length of the CDR3 is 12 residues. From germline, CDR1 is MNHEY and CDR2 SVGAGI. The CDR3 loop is CASTKGAGGYTF. CDR3 coding DNA: TGTGCCAGCACCAAGGGGGCTGGGGGCTACACCTTC.

The genes are TRBV27 and TRBJ2-7, with 7 bases identical to TRBD1. Trimming took 6 bases from V and 5 from J; bases not matched to a gene: 13. The CDR3 loop spans 15 amino acids. Germline lookup yields CDR1 MNHEY and CDR2 SMNVEV (reference sequence). The CDR3, as DNA: TGTGCCAGCAGGTCCACCAGGACAGGAGCCCACGAGCAGTACTTC. Protein product: CASRSTRTGAHEQYF.

The chain has TRBV23-1 and TRBJ1-1, with D unresolved. TRBV23-1 is treated as an ORF (open reading frame) with a function not yet certain. Trimming shortened V by 4 bases and J by 7 bases, and 13 bases separated the two germline ends. The CDR3 is made up of 13 amino acids. The chain's CDR3 is CASSPPPRGEAFF. The CDR3 nucleotides are TGCGCCAGCAGTCCGCCCCCCCGCGGTGAAGCTTTCTTT.

This clone was picked up one time. The rearrangement links TRBV24-1 to TRBJ1-2; D not resolved. This CDR3 comprises 11 residues. Trimming took off 8 bases at V and 2 bases at J, with 5 bases between the two ends. CDR1 and CDR2 from the germline V gene are KGHDR and SFDVKD. CDR3 in DNA: TGTGCCACCAAGCCGAACTATGGCTACACCTTC. Protein product: CATKPNYGYTF.

This sequence joins TRBV5-1 and TRBJ2-3; D is possibly TRBD2 (6 bases). CDR1 SGHRS and CDR2 YFSETQ come from the germline V gene. The CDR3 length is 17 residues. V lost 4 bases and J lost 2, with 20 bases in between. The CDR3 loop reads CASSRNPGLRITDTQYF. The CDR3 coding sequence is TGCGCCAGCAGCCGTAACCCGGGACTGAGGATCACAGATACGCAGTATTTT.

The chain has TRBV19 and TRBJ1-5; 9 bases are shared with TRBD1. The CDR3 is 15 amino acids. V trimming: 5 bases; J trimming: 4 bases; junction bases outside the gene matches: 6. Germline assignment: CDR1 LNHDA and CDR2 SQIVND (reference sequence). CDR3 nucleotides: TGTGCCAGTAGTTCCCGGGACAGGGTGAATCAGCCCCAGCATTTT. It is translated as CASSSRDRVNQPQHF.

This clone was recorded once. The rearrangement joins TRBV3-1 (or the pseudogene TRBV3-2) to TRBJ1-2; TRBD1 is a possible D gene (5 bases). Germline values: CDR1 LGHDT, CDR2 YNNKEL (reference sequence). CDR3 length: 12 residues. Between the trimmed V and J ends, which lost 1 base and 8 bases, there was a span of 8 bases. CDR3 sequence: CASSQGQGGYTF. The CDR3 bases are TGTGCCAGCAGCCAAGGGCAGGGAGGCTACACCTTC.